The 32 T cell receptor beta chains below were found in one sample sequenced in a study of control samples from healthy donors and cancer patients. Assay: immunoSEQ multiplex PCR; the TCRdb copy retains only in-frame clones and omits some. The repertoire holds just under 75,000 clones, with less than 90% as singletons. The specimen sequenced was blood. These receptors were collected from a woman between 45 and 60 years old in good health.

This clone was seen a few times. One junction end disagrees with the germline gene, perhaps due to a read error. The rearrangement links TRBV28 to TRBJ2-1; 7 nucleotides match TRBD2. Germline lookup yields CDR1 MDHEN and CDR2 SYDVKM. This CDR3 contains 13 residues. The CDR3 loop reads CASSPSGTIFGVF. The CDR3 DNA reads TGTGCCAGCAGCCCCTCCGGGACTATCTTTGGGGTCTTC.

The rearrangement joins TRBV27 to TRBJ2-7, with D perhaps TRBD1 or TRBD2 (7 bases each). With 7 bases removed from V and 3 bases from J, the gap between germline ends came to 19 bases. The germline V gene has CDR1 MNHEY and CDR2 SMNVEV (reference sequence). The CDR3 spans 15 residues. As DNA, the CDR3 is TGTGCCAGCACTCCTTACAGCGGGACAGACTACGAGCAGTACTTC. It codes for CASTPYSGTDYEQYF.

This sequence joins TRBV5-1 and TRBJ2-1; tentative D call: TRBD2 (6 bases). CDR1 is SGHRS and CDR2 is YFSETQ in the germline V gene. The CDR3 is made up of 13 amino acids. V lost 4 bases, J lost 6 bases, and 11 bases lay in between. CDR3 region: CASSPGTLNEQFF. The CDR3 coding sequence is TGCGCCAGCAGCCCCGGGACTCTCAATGAGCAGTTCTTC.

This rearrangement joins TRBV7-9 to TRBJ1-3; D not certain. Trimming removed 1 base at V and 0 bases at J, with 10 bases between. Per germline, CDR1 SEHNR and CDR2 FQNEAQ (reference sequence). CDR3 length: 16 amino acids. CDR3 residues: CASSLGRENSGNTIYF. The CDR3 DNA reads as TGTGCCAGCAGCTTAGGAAGGGAAAACTCTGGAAACACCATATATTTT.

A single count supports this clone. The rearrangement links TRBV21-1 to TRBJ1-4; the table calls TRBD1, which could not be checked here. TRBV21-1 represents a pseudogene. The CDR3 runs to 16 residues. CDR3 DNA: TGTGCCAGCAGCAAAGGTAGACAGGAGGTTAATGAAAAACTGTTTTTT. Translating gives CASSKGRQEVNEKLFF.

The CDR3 protein is CASSFGRANVLTF. CDR3 bases: TGTGCCAGCAGTTTTGGTAGGGCCAACGTCCTGACTTTC. V is TRBV12-3 or TRBV12-4 and J is TRBJ2-6; D gene ambiguous. V dropped 3 bases and J dropped 5 bases, with 5 bases sitting between them. The CDR3 is made up of 13 amino acids.

This sequence joins TRBV5-6 and TRBJ1-4, with D unclear. Germline V CDR1 and CDR2: SGHDT, YYEEEE. V was clipped by 1 base and J by 8 bases, with 12 bases between them. This CDR3 is built from 14 residues. The CDR3 loop reads CASSLTIIDEKLFF. CDR3 nucleotides: TGTGCCAGCAGCTTGACAATTATAGACGAAAAACTGTTTTTT.

This chain connects TRBV5-1 to TRBJ1-1, with 11 bases matching TRBD1. Germline V gene sequence: CDR1 SGHRS, CDR2 YFSETQ. The CDR3 loop spans 17 amino acids. J lost 0 bases, V lost 4 bases, and 8 bases had no gene match. As DNA, the CDR3 is TGCGCCAGCAGCCTAGATGGACAGGGGGCTATGAACACTGAAGCTTTCTTT. As protein: CASSLDGQGAMNTEAFF.

The rearrangement links TRBV19 to TRBJ1-6; no reliable D call. Germline assignment: CDR1 LNHDA and CDR2 SQIVND (reference sequence). Trimming shortened V by 6 bases and J by 2 bases, and 5 bases separated the two germline ends. The CDR3 is 13 residues long. For the CDR3, the DNA is TGTGCCAGTAGATTGGCCTATAATTCACCCCTCCACTTT. Protein: CASRLAYNSPLHF.

The gene calls are TRBV7-9 and TRBJ2-7; D is unresolved. The CDR3 is 15 amino acids. The germline V gene encodes CDR1 SEHNR and CDR2 FQNEAQ (reference sequence). Trimming removed 5 bases from V and 4 bases from J, with 18 bases in between. The CDR3 DNA follows: TGTGCCAGCAGCCGTGATGGGCTTCTGTCGTACGAGCAGTACTTC. Translation gives CASSRDGLLSYEQYF.

This clone appeared once. V usage is TRBV12-5 and J usage is TRBJ1-1, with D uncertain. V was trimmed by 2 bases and J by 7 bases, leaving 14 bases between them. The CDR3 has 14 residues. Per the germline V gene, CDR1 is LGHNT and CDR2 is FRNRAP. Here the CDR3 DNA reads TGTGCTAGTGGTTTGTCACTTGAGGGTTATGAAGCTTTCTTT. This gives the protein CASGLSLEGYEAFF.

This clone turned up a few times. The rearrangement joins TRBV28 to TRBJ2-7; the D is unclear. The CDR3 consists of 14 residues. The germline CDR1 and CDR2 sequences are MDHEN and SYDVKM. V was pared by 10 bases and J by 4 bases, with 20 bases between. Here the CDR3 reads CATADRGGAYEQYF. The CDR3 DNA reads as TGTGCCACGGCCGATCGAGGTGGAGCGTACGAGCAGTACTTC. Drawing the rest from reference TRBV28 and TRBJ2-7, the complete variable domain is DVKVTQSSRYLVKRTGEKVFLECVQDMDHENMFWYRQDPGLGLRLIYFSYDVKMKEKGDIPEGYSVSREKKERFSLILESASTNQTSMYLCATADRGGAYEQYFGPGTRLTVT.

The CDR3 region is CASSEEQGDYNEQFF. The CDR3 DNA sequence: TGTGCCAGCAGTGAAGAACAGGGGGACTACAATGAGCAGTTCTTC. The rearrangement joins TRBV6-1 to TRBJ2-1; 8 bases fit TRBD1. CDR1 and CDR2 from the germline V gene are MNHNS and SASEGT. The V segment lost 1 base and the J segment 3 bases; nucleotides outside the gene matches: 2. The CDR3 covers 15 residues.

This sequence joins TRBV19 and TRBJ2-2; a possible D gene is TRBD1 (6 bases). V shed 4 bases and J shed 2 bases, with 11 bases lying between them. The CDR3 runs 15 residues. The germline V gene encodes CDR1 LNHDA and CDR2 SQIVND (reference sequence). CDR3 in DNA: TGTGCCAGTAGTACAGACAGGCTAAACACCGGGGAGCTGTTTTTT. This gives the protein CASSTDRLNTGELFF.

J is TRBJ1-1 and V is TRBV7-6, with a possible D match to TRBD1 (5 bases). Germline V gene lookup returns CDR1 SGHVS and CDR2 FNYEAQ. V lost 5 bases and J 0 bases, leaving 10 bases between the germline ends. The CDR3 contains 14 residues. CDR3 residues: CASSRGGVNTEAFF. In DNA form, the CDR3 reads TGTGCCAGCAGCCGTGGGGGGGTGAACACTGAAGCTTTCTTT.

Only one count was recorded for this clone. The V and J genes are TRBV5-6 and TRBJ1-6; D is unclear. The CDR3 sequence is 16 residues long. Germline CDR1 reads SGHDT; CDR2 reads YYEEEE. V dropped 2 bases and J dropped 9 bases, with 18 bases sitting between them. The CDR3 spells CASSLGTAGIVSPLHF. CDR3 bases: TGTGCCAGCAGCTTAGGTACAGCGGGTATCGTTTCACCCCTCCACTTT.

This chain joins TRBV7-3 and TRBJ2-1; D gene unclear. Germline values: CDR1 SGHTA, CDR2 FQGTGA. This CDR3 spans 13 amino acids. Deletions cut 2 bases from V and 5 bases from J, with 7 bases between. DNA of the CDR3: TGTGCCAGCAGCTTATCAGGTAACAATGAGCAGTTCTTC. Its protein product is CASSLSGNNEQFF.

This clone was observed once. The chain recombines TRBV6-1 with TRBJ2-6; D remains unclear. Between the trimmed V and J ends, which lost 1 base and 3 bases, there was a span of 13 bases. The germline gives CDR1 MNHNS, CDR2 SASEGT. The CDR3 is made up of 17 amino acids. In DNA, the CDR3 is TGTGCCAGCAGTGAAGGGCCTACCCCTGGTGGGGCCAACGTCCTGACTTTC. Translated, it gives CASSEGPTPGGANVLTF.

The J gene is TRBJ2-2, the V gene TRBV4-1, with unresolved D. This CDR3 has 16 residues. The germline CDR1 and CDR2 sequences are MGHRA and YSYEKL. V lost 2 bases and J 4 bases, leaving 14 bases between the germline ends. The CDR3 nucleotides are TGCGCCAGCAGCCAACTTTGGCTAGAAGGCACCGGGGAGCTGTTTTTT. Translated, it gives CASSQLWLEGTGELFF.

The chain uses TRBV28 and TRBJ2-3, with 9 positions matching TRBD1. The junction had 7 bases not matched to a gene; V was cut back by 0 bases and J by 6 bases. Germline CDR1 reads MDHEN; CDR2 reads SYDVKM. CDR3 length: 16 residues. DNA of the CDR3: TGTGCCAGCAGTTTATGGACAGGGGGAATTCCGGATACGCAGTATTTT. This gives the protein CASSLWTGGIPDTQYF.

The chain employs TRBV5-1 and TRBJ2-3; 10 bases line up with TRBD1. This CDR3 is 16 amino acids long. The ends lost 4 bases at V and 3 bases at J; junction bases unmatched: 8. Per the germline V gene, CDR1 is SGHRS and CDR2 is YFSETQ. Written as DNA, the CDR3 is TGCGCCAGCAGCGGGGGGACAGGGGCAGGGACAGATACGCAGTATTTT. Translation gives CASSGGTGAGTDTQYF.

V usage is TRBV7-9 and J usage is TRBJ2-1; no clear D. V was cut by 1 base and J by 10 bases, with 8 bases left in between. The CDR3 is made up of 12 amino acids. The germline V gene encodes CDR1 SEHNR and CDR2 FQNEAQ (reference sequence). The CDR3 sequence: CASSLVRWEQFF. The CDR3 DNA reads as TGTGCCAGCAGCTTAGTCCGGTGGGAGCAGTTCTTC.

The rearrangement links TRBV3-1 (or the pseudogene TRBV3-2) to TRBJ2-3, with 9 bases lining up with TRBD2. The CDR3 has 16 amino acids. Germline lookup yields CDR1 LGHDT and CDR2 YNNKEL (reference sequence). The ends lost 6 bases at V and 2 bases at J; junction bases unmatched: 9. Here the CDR3 DNA reads TGTGCCAGCAGTCCTCTGGCGGGAGGGCCCACAGATACGCAGTATTTT. Translating it yields CASSPLAGGPTDTQYF.

The V call is TRBV28, the J call TRBJ2-7; 9 bases fit TRBD1. J lost 0 bases, V lost 5 bases, and 8 bases had no gene match. The CDR3 length is 16 residues. Germline CDR1 and CDR2: MDHEN and SYDVKM. The CDR3 reads CASSPRGQGSSYEQYF. In DNA, the CDR3 is TGTGCCAGCAGTCCCCGGGGACAGGGCAGCTCCTACGAGCAGTACTTC.

The chain recombines TRBV7-9 with TRBJ2-5, with 7 bases identical to TRBD1. Trimming removed 8 bases from V and 7 bases from J; junction bases left unmatched: 7. CDR3 length: 12 amino acids. CDR1 and CDR2 from the germline V gene are SEHNR and FQNEAQ (reference sequence). The CDR3 nucleotides read TGTGCCAGCCGGCCTTCAGGGGGGACCCAGTACTTC. Protein sequence: CASRPSGGTQYF.

The chain uses TRBV5-5 and TRBJ1-5; 7 bases align to TRBD1. Losses at the gene ends were 7 bases for V and 4 bases for J; bases not matched to a gene: 17. CDR3 length equals 17 residues. Germline V gives CDR1 SGHKS, CDR2 YYEKEE (reference sequence). The CDR3 region has the DNA TGTGCCAGCCCGCCGGGACAGCAGCCCAAGGATAATCAGCCCCAGCATTTT. Amino acids: CASPPGQQPKDNQPQHF. The full variable domain, its missing parts supplied by reference TRBV5-5 and TRBJ1-5, is DAGVTQSPTHLIKTRGQQVTLRCSPISGHKSVSWYQQVLGQGPQFIFQYYEKEERGRGNFPDRFSARQFPNYSSELNVNALLLGDSALYLCASPPGQQPKDNQPQHFGDGTRLSIL.

The CDR3 sequence: CSGGTTHEQYF. DNA for the CDR3: TGCAGCGGGGGGACTACTCACGAGCAGTACTTC. The chain is built from TRBV29-1 and TRBJ2-7, with 7 bases aligning to TRBD2. Looked up from germline, CDR1 is SQVTM and CDR2 is ANQGSEA. The CDR3 spans 11 residues. V was clipped by 7 bases and J by 5 bases; unmatched bases: 5.

CDR3 DNA sequence: TGTGCCAGCAGTTTAAAGGATTGGACGGAACCAAACACCGGGGAGCTGTTTTTT. Encoded protein: CASSLKDWTEPNTGELFF. This rearrangement joins TRBV28 to TRBJ2-2, with D uncertain. There are 18 residues in the CDR3. V was shortened by 2 bases and J by 2 bases, with 18 bases between the two germline ends. From germline, CDR1 is MDHEN and CDR2 SYDVKM. The variable domain in full, with the rest retrieved from reference TRBV28 and TRBJ2-2, is DVKVTQSSRYLVKRTGEKVFLECVQDMDHENMFWYRQDPGLGLRLIYFSYDVKMKEKGDIPEGYSVSREKKERFSLILESASTNQTSMYLCASSLKDWTEPNTGELFFGEGSRLTVL.

This rearrangement joins TRBV7-8 to TRBJ2-2; possible D gene TRBD2, 6 bases. The CDR3 sequence is 14 residues long. Germline V gene lookup returns CDR1 SGHVS and CDR2 FQNEAQ. V lost 4 bases, J lost 5 bases, and 11 bases lay in between. For the CDR3, the DNA is TGTGCCAGCAGCTGGGGTAGCGGTACCGGGGAGCTGTTTTTT. Its translation is CASSWGSGTGELFF.

The count of this clone is one. V is TRBV14 and J is TRBJ1-1, with D possibly TRBD1 on 6 matching bases. The CDR3 runs 13 residues. V was trimmed by 4 bases and J by 10 bases, leaving 16 bases between them. Germline loops: CDR1 SGHDN, CDR2 FVKESK. The CDR3 nucleotides are TGTGCCAGCAGCCCGTTAAACGGGGGCCTAGCTTTCTTT. This encodes CASSPLNGGLAFF.

The gene calls are TRBV18 and TRBJ1-5; D gene ambiguous. Trimming took off 2 bases at V and 2 bases at J, with 7 bases between the two ends. The germline V gene has CDR1 KGHSH and CDR2 LQKENI. The CDR3 has 14 residues. Here the CDR3 DNA reads TGTGCCAGCTCACCAGATTTGGGCAATCAGCCCCAGCATTTT. Translation: CASSPDLGNQPQHF.

The chain is built from TRBV4-1 and TRBJ2-7; 9 nucleotides agree with TRBD2. Trimming took 7 bases from V and 6 from J; bases not matched to a gene: 10. The CDR3 covers 14 residues. Germline V lookup: CDR1 MGHRA, CDR2 YSYEKL. The CDR3 region is CASKDPGLAGEQYF. The CDR3 DNA sequence: TGCGCCAGCAAAGATCCGGGACTAGCAGGCGAGCAGTACTTC.